A selection of T cell receptor beta chains follows, all from one sample in a study of long-term antiretroviral therapy in people with HIV. Sequencing was performed with immunoSEQ multiplex PCR; in TCRdb, only in-frame clones are kept and a portion is missing. The table shows some 17,000 clones, with around 81% occurring only once. The sample in question was unsorted PBMCs, obtained 0.3 years before starting antiretroviral therapy. Receptor source: a man aged 50 to 60 with HIV. Both conserved end residues are part of each CDR3. D genes are given only for firm matches. The size of a clone is reported for some rows only, either as once, few or many, or as a class for expanded clones.

j_call: TRBJ2-7
v_call: TRBV5-4
clone_size: NA
d_call: TRBD2
cdr3_nt: TGTGCCAGCAGTCCCGGGACTAGCGGTTACGAGCAGTACTTC
cdr3_aa: CASSPGTSGYEQYF

j_call: TRBJ1-4
v_call: TRBV7-9
clone_size: NA
d_call: NA
cdr3_nt: TGTGCCAGCAGCTACGGGAGGGGCATGGAAAAACTGTTTTTT
cdr3_aa: CASSYGRGMEKLFF

j_call: TRBJ2-5
v_call: TRBV28
clone_size: NA
d_call: TRBD2
cdr3_nt: TGTGCCAGCAGCCTCCCCGGGGGGTGGTGGGAGACCCAGTACTTC
cdr3_aa: CASSLPGGWWETQYF

j_call: TRBJ1-1
v_call: TRBV5-1
clone_size: NA
d_call: NA
cdr3_nt: TGCGCCAGCAGCCGGGGGGGGAGGGAGGACACTGAAGCTTTCTTT
cdr3_aa: CASSRGGREDTEAFF

j_call: TRBJ2-2
v_call: TRBV7-2
clone_size: NA
d_call: NA
cdr3_nt: TGTGCCAGCAGCTTAGCCCTTAAGGCGAACACCGGGGAGCTGTTTTTT
cdr3_aa: CASSLALKANTGELFF

j_call: TRBJ2-3
v_call: TRBV7-9
clone_size: NA
d_call: NA
cdr3_nt: TGTGCCAGCAGCTTGGACACAGATACGCAGTATTTT
cdr3_aa: CASSLDTDTQYF

j_call: TRBJ2-7
v_call: TRBV7-6
clone_size: NA
d_call: NA
cdr3_nt: TGTGCCAGCAGCTTTGCGGACAGCTCCTACGAGCAGTACTTC
cdr3_aa: CASSFADSSYEQYF

j_call: TRBJ2-5
v_call: TRBV28
clone_size: NA
d_call: TRBD1
cdr3_nt: TGTGCCAGCAGTCCCCCCGGACAGGGGGTTGAAGAGACCCAGTACTTC
cdr3_aa: CASSPPGQGVEETQYF

j_call: TRBJ1-2
v_call: TRBV16
clone_size: NA
d_call: TRBD1
cdr3_nt: TGTGCCAGCAGACGGACAGGGACTAACTATGGCTACACCTTC
cdr3_aa: CASRRTGTNYGYTF

j_call: TRBJ2-6
v_call: TRBV29-1
clone_size: NA
d_call: TRBD1
cdr3_nt: TGCAGCGAGAATCGGACAGGAAAGTCTGGGGCCAACGTCCTGACTTTC
cdr3_aa: CSENRTGKSGANVLTF

j_call: TRBJ2-7
v_call: TRBV4-1
clone_size: few
d_call: TRBD1
cdr3_nt: TGCGCCAGCAGCCAGGAGACAGGGCGGTACTCCTACGAGCAGTACTTC
cdr3_aa: CASSQETGRYSYEQYF

j_call: TRBJ1-6
v_call: TRBV4-1
clone_size: NA
d_call: NA
cdr3_nt: TGCGCCAGCAGCCCCGAGTTACCTATAGGGGGACATAATTCACCCCTCCACTTT
cdr3_aa: CASSPELPIGGHNSPLHF

j_call: TRBJ2-7
v_call: TRBV27
clone_size: NA
d_call: NA
cdr3_nt: TGTGCCAGCAGTCCCCGGGACAACTCCTACGAGCAGTACTTC
cdr3_aa: CASSPRDNSYEQYF

j_call: TRBJ1-4
v_call: TRBV10-3
clone_size: medium-sized
d_call: NA
cdr3_nt: TGTGCCATCAGTGAGCCAGGGGACCCCCAAGGCAATGAAAAACTGTTTTTT
cdr3_aa: CAISEPGDPQGNEKLFF

j_call: TRBJ2-5
v_call: TRBV5-4
clone_size: NA
d_call: TRBD2
cdr3_nt: TGTGCCAGCAGCTTCCCGACTAGCGGGAAAGAGACCCAGTACTTC
cdr3_aa: CASSFPTSGKETQYF

j_call: TRBJ1-5
v_call: TRBV12-5
clone_size: NA
d_call: NA
cdr3_nt: TGTGCTAGTGGTTTGGTAACAGGCCAATTCAATCAGCCCCAGCATTTT
cdr3_aa: CASGLVTGQFNQPQHF

j_call: TRBJ2-1
v_call: TRBV7-8
clone_size: NA
d_call: NA
cdr3_nt: TGTGCCAGCAGCTTAGGAGCGCTGGATGAGCAGTTCTTC
cdr3_aa: CASSLGALDEQFF

j_call: TRBJ1-5
v_call: TRBV6-6
clone_size: NA
d_call: TRBD1
cdr3_nt: TGTGCCAGCAGTTATCCTCAGGGGGTGGGCAATCAGCCCCAGCATTTT
cdr3_aa: CASSYPQGVGNQPQHF

j_call: TRBJ1-4
v_call: TRBV4-1
clone_size: NA
d_call: TRBD1
cdr3_nt: TGCGCCAGCAGCCCGGGGACAGCAAGATCAACTAATGAAAAACTGTTTTTT
cdr3_aa: CASSPGTARSTNEKLFF

j_call: TRBJ2-4
v_call: TRBV11-2
clone_size: NA
d_call: TRBD2
cdr3_nt: TGTGCCAGCAGGACAACTAGCGGGTCGAACATTCAGTACTTC
cdr3_aa: CASRTTSGSNIQYF

j_call: TRBJ1-1
v_call: TRBV12-2
clone_size: NA
d_call: NA
cdr3_nt: TGTGCAAGTCGCTTCTGCCCCGACAGGGGCCTGAACACTGAAGCTTTCTTT
cdr3_aa: CASRFCPDRGLNTEAFF

j_call: TRBJ2-6
v_call: TRBV7-9
clone_size: NA
d_call: NA
cdr3_nt: TGTGCCAGCAGTACTACAGGGTCTGGGGCCAACGTCCTGACTTTC
cdr3_aa: CASSTTGSGANVLTF

j_call: TRBJ2-5
v_call: TRBV29-1
clone_size: NA
d_call: TRBD1
cdr3_nt: TGCAGCGTTGAAGAGACAGGGTGGGAGACCCAGTACTTC
cdr3_aa: CSVEETGWETQYF

j_call: TRBJ1-2
v_call: TRBV4-3
clone_size: NA
d_call: NA
cdr3_nt: TGCGCCAGCAGCTTAGAGCACCGCCCGGAGGGCTACACCTTC
cdr3_aa: CASSLEHRPEGYTF

j_call: TRBJ1-6
v_call: TRBV5-4
clone_size: NA
d_call: NA
cdr3_nt: TGTGCCAGCAGCTTGCGGGGACTGAAGAATTCACCCCTCCACTTT
cdr3_aa: CASSLRGLKNSPLHF

j_call: TRBJ2-7
v_call: TRBV2
clone_size: once
d_call: NA
cdr3_nt: TGTGCCAGCAATGACCTCGGGGACGAGCAGTACTTC
cdr3_aa: CASNDLGDEQYF

j_call: TRBJ2-7
v_call: TRBV4-3
clone_size: NA
d_call: NA
cdr3_nt: TGCGCCAGCAGCCAAGATATGACGGGCTTCTCCTACGAGCAGTACTTC
cdr3_aa: CASSQDMTGFSYEQYF

j_call: TRBJ1-4
v_call: TRBV7-2
clone_size: NA
d_call: TRBD1
cdr3_nt: TGTGCCAGCAGCTTAGCGCCCAGGGGGCGCGGAAGAGGAAAACTGTTTTTT
cdr3_aa: CASSLAPRGRGRGKLFF

j_call: TRBJ2-7
v_call: TRBV15
clone_size: once
d_call: NA
cdr3_nt: TGTGCCACCAGCGGATCCCCTCCCAGGGACCCCTACGAGCAGTACTTC
cdr3_aa: CATSGSPPRDPYEQYF

j_call: TRBJ2-1
v_call: TRBV5-4
clone_size: once
d_call: TRBD2
cdr3_nt: TGTGCCAGCAGCTTGGTAGTAGCGGGGACATTCTCGAGCTCCTACAATGAGCAGTTCTTC
cdr3_aa: CASSLVVAGTFSSSYNEQFF

j_call: TRBJ1-3
v_call: TRBV9
clone_size: NA
d_call: TRBD1
cdr3_nt: TGTGCCAGCAGCGTAGGGGGACAGATCTCTGGAAACACCATATATTTT
cdr3_aa: CASSVGGQISGNTIYF

j_call: TRBJ1-6
v_call: TRBV5-1
clone_size: NA
d_call: TRBD1
cdr3_nt: TGCGCCAGCAGCTCCGGACAGGGAGAAAGCTCCTATAATTCACCCCTCCACTTT
cdr3_aa: CASSSGQGESSYNSPLHF

j_call: TRBJ2-2
v_call: TRBV7-9
clone_size: NA
d_call: NA
cdr3_nt: TGTGCCAGCAGCTGGTTCCTAACCGAGGAGCTGTTTTTT
cdr3_aa: CASSWFLTEELFF

j_call: TRBJ2-3
v_call: TRBV11-3
clone_size: once
d_call: NA
cdr3_nt: TGTGCCAGCAAGAGGGGGAGTGGTTCAGATACGCAGTATTTT
cdr3_aa: CASKRGSGSDTQYF

j_call: TRBJ2-7
v_call: TRBV14
clone_size: few
d_call: NA
cdr3_nt: TGTGCCAGCAGCCAAGATCCCAAGCGACGAGCGGGTGTTTACGAGCAGTACTTC
cdr3_aa: CASSQDPKRRAGVYEQYF

j_call: TRBJ1-1
v_call: TRBV7-3
clone_size: NA
d_call: NA
cdr3_nt: TGTGCCAGCAGCCTCACAAGGACGGGCACTGAAGCTTTCTTT
cdr3_aa: CASSLTRTGTEAFF

j_call: TRBJ2-2
v_call: TRBV7-3
clone_size: few
d_call: NA
cdr3_nt: TGTGCCAGCAGCTTATTCAGCACAGGAACGAACACCGGGGAGCTGTTTTTT
cdr3_aa: CASSLFSTGTNTGELFF

j_call: TRBJ1-1
v_call: TRBV19
clone_size: NA
d_call: NA
cdr3_nt: TGTGCCAGTAGTATAGATCTAGGAAGGTACACTGAAGCTTTCTTT
cdr3_aa: CASSIDLGRYTEAFF

j_call: TRBJ2-7
v_call: TRBV6-5
clone_size: NA
d_call: NA
cdr3_nt: TGTGCCAGCAGTTACTTAGGCGAGCAGTACTTC
cdr3_aa: CASSYLGEQYF

j_call: TRBJ1-4
v_call: TRBV27
clone_size: few
d_call: NA
cdr3_nt: TGTGCCAGCAGTTTATCGGTGGCAGCAACTAATGAAAAACTGTTTTTT
cdr3_aa: CASSLSVAATNEKLFF

j_call: TRBJ2-7
v_call: TRBV19
clone_size: NA
d_call: NA
cdr3_nt: TGTGCCAGTAGTATTAGCTTTGAGGGGGATTCCTACGAGCAGTACTTC
cdr3_aa: CASSISFEGDSYEQYF

j_call: TRBJ2-1
v_call: TRBV27
clone_size: NA
d_call: TRBD2
cdr3_nt: TGTGCCAGCAGTTTATACCCTCCGACTAGCGGGGGAAACAATGAGCAGTTCTTC
cdr3_aa: CASSLYPPTSGGNNEQFF

j_call: TRBJ2-2
v_call: TRBV6-5
clone_size: NA
d_call: TRBD2
cdr3_nt: TGTGCCAGCAGTTCATTAGCGGGGGGGCCATCCGGGGAGCTGTTTTTT
cdr3_aa: CASSSLAGGPSGELFF

j_call: TRBJ1-4
v_call: TRBV5-1
clone_size: NA
d_call: NA
cdr3_nt: TGCGGCACAGCAATGGTGGGGGGCCCTAATGAAAAACTGTTTTTT
cdr3_aa: CGTAMVGGPNEKLFF

j_call: TRBJ1-4
v_call: TRBV28
clone_size: NA
d_call: TRBD1
cdr3_nt: TGTGCCAGCAGGGCCTTGGGGACAGGGAGTAATGAAAAACTGTTTTTT
cdr3_aa: CASRALGTGSNEKLFF

j_call: TRBJ1-1
v_call: TRBV6-5
clone_size: NA
d_call: NA
cdr3_nt: TGTGCCAGCGAGGTTGAAACTGAAGCTTTCTTT
cdr3_aa: CASEVETEAFF

j_call: TRBJ1-5
v_call: TRBV18
clone_size: NA
d_call: NA
cdr3_nt: TGTGCCAGCTCATTTAAGAGGCAGAATAGCAATCAGCCCCAGCATTTT
cdr3_aa: CASSFKRQNSNQPQHF

j_call: TRBJ1-2
v_call: TRBV5-5
clone_size: few
d_call: NA
cdr3_nt: TGTGCCAGCAGCTTGGATAATATGCTCTATGGCTACACCTTC
cdr3_aa: CASSLDNMLYGYTF

j_call: TRBJ1-5
v_call: TRBV19
clone_size: NA
d_call: TRBD1
cdr3_nt: TGTGCCAGTAGTATCCAGGGGGCCCATAGCAATCAGCCCCAGCATTTT
cdr3_aa: CASSIQGAHSNQPQHF

j_call: TRBJ2-5
v_call: TRBV23-1
clone_size: NA
d_call: NA
cdr3_nt: TGCGCCAGCAGTCAATCCGGGTGCGAGACCCAGTACTTC
cdr3_aa: CASSQSGCETQYF

j_call: TRBJ2-6
v_call: TRBV2
clone_size: NA
d_call: TRBD1
cdr3_nt: TGTGCCAGCAGTCGACAGGGCCAATCTGGGGCCAACGTCCTGACTTTC
cdr3_aa: CASSRQGQSGANVLTF

j_call: TRBJ1-2
v_call: TRBV6-6
clone_size: NA
d_call: NA
cdr3_nt: TGTGCCAGCAGAGGACGAGCCTACTATGGCTACACCTTC
cdr3_aa: CASRGRAYYGYTF